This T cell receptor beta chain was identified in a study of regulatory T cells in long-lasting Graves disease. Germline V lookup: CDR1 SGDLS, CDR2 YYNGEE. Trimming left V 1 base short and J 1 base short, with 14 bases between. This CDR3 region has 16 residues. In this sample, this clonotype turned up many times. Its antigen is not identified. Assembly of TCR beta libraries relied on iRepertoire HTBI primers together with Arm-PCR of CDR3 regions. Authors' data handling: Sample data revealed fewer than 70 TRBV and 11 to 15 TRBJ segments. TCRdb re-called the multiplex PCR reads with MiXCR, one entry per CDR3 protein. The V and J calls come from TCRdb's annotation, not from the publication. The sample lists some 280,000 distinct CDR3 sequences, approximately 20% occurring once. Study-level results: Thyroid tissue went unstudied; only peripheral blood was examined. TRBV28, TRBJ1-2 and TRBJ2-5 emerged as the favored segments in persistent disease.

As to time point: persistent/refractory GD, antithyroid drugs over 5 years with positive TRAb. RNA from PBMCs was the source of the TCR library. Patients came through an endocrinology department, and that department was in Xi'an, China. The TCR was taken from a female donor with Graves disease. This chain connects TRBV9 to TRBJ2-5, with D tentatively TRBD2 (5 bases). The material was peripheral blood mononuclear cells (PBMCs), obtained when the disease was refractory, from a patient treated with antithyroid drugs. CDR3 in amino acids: CASSVNPGKFQETQYF. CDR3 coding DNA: TGTGCCAGCAGCGTAAACCCGGGGAAGTTCCAAGAGACCCAGTACTTC.